A single T cell receptor beta chain is shown here with its context. Its antigen specificity is not known. Per-nucleotide qualities are absent, and no much larger clonotype sits a single base away. This entry belongs to a study of cytomegalovirus exposure and HLA in healthy donors (dated 2017 in TCRdb). About the study as a whole: An earlier analysis of some 500 of the donors reported roughly 270 Gb of sequence data and approximately 110 million unique TCR beta sequences from around 200 million T cells. Roughly 300 gigabases of sequencing data and 91 million or so unique TCR sequences made up an early release that covered some 640 HLA-typed donors. Among the roughly 370 genotyped donors, around 81% belonged to the genetic ancestry cluster associated with self-reported Caucasian donors. The study aimed to test whether signatures of past pathogen exposure could be identified by cataloging public T cell receptors. Using immunosequencing, the study profiled T cell repertoires from fewer than 700 subjects and related those repertoires to cytomegalovirus serostatus. Along with the approximately 700-subject first cohort, a separate validation cohort of over a hundred different subjects was used. The study combined high-throughput TCR immunosequencing, statistical association of individual TCRs with disease status, and machine learning to predict cytomegalovirus infection status. In a later analysis, previously published TCR beta repertoires from some 640 donors were re-analyzed and high-resolution HLA genotyping was added so that TCR occurrence patterns could be studied. The later analysis used no new phenotypic data to find candidate immune exposures, relying instead on TCR beta sequences and their occurrence across donors. An earlier analysis of 587 of the donors applied high-throughput TCR beta sequencing to assess whether each TCR beta V gene segment acted as functional or pseudogenic. Alongside the repertoire data, information on donor age, sex, ethnicity and CMV serostatus was compiled. In a later genetic analysis, genome-wide SNP genotypes for about 55% of the 666 donors were used, and that subset was treated as a discovery cohort. Every repertoire in the discovery cohort had been generated on one and the same sequencing platform. HLA typing covered class I and class II loci at four-digit resolution. Typing coverage differed by locus: A, B, C, DRB1 and DQB1 were typed in roughly 629-630 donors, DQA1 in 500 to 550, DPA1 in some 600, and DPB1 in approximately 450. Roughly 5 DR-DQ haplotypes were handled as single units for association and clustering because linkage in the cohort was strong. On average, about 200,000 unique TCR beta nucleotide sequences were sequenced per donor among about 400 genotyped donors of the cohort, with about 17% of those sequences being non-productive. The full study reports these points: A later genetic analysis reported fewer N-insertions in productive TCRs among donors in an Asian-associated ancestry cluster than the roughly 700-donor mean. A total of about 180 TCR beta chains were listed by the study as associated with cytomegalovirus. In both the original and validation cohorts, the classifier was reported to diagnose cytomegalovirus status with high specificity and sensitivity. Sequencing depth was assumed to be roughly uniform across donors in the presence/absence analyses, though that assumption may not hold. Three of the identified cytomegalovirus-associated TCR beta chains were confirmed in vitro to be specific for cytomegalovirus antigens. A further reported finding was that TCR beta sequences accurately predicted the HLA-A and HLA-B alleles for most subjects in the first cohort. Because some donors lacked HLA typing at each locus, the association tests relied only on the typed subset. Specific HLA alleles were associated with roughly 17,000 TCR beta sequences at a false discovery rate of 0.05 in a later analysis. In a later analysis, most CMV-associated TCR beta chains were found to appear HLA-restricted, with HLA associations seemingly driven largely by CMV exposure. When HLA alleles, especially DR and DQ, strongly co-occurred, attributing TCR associations to individual alleles was difficult. In an earlier analysis of more than 500 of the donors, most TCR beta V segments appeared in productive rearrangements about 87% or about 30% of the time, broadly matching IMGT annotations. CMV serostatus was the only immune exposure information available for the cohort. In this cohort, only TCR beta chains were sequenced, and detectable features were limited by the absence of alpha or paired-chain data. An association between a missense DCLRE1C variant and V-gene and J-gene trimming of TCR beta chains was found in a later genetic analysis and replicated in an independent cohort. Across donors, most TCR sequences were observed very rarely, whereas some public TCRs were present in many individuals. In a later analysis, several top co-occurrence clusters were reported to appear linked to parvovirus B19, influenza, CMV and Epstein-Barr virus. A group of highly shared sequence variants was considered likely to be a technical artifact of the sequencing pipeline. Because counts were too low, more than 15 rarely observed V segments, including chromosome 9 orphons, were excluded from the earlier analysis of under 650 of the donors. According to a later analysis, TCR association rates differed among HLA loci, with DRB1 alleles showing the most associated TCRs and HLA-C alleles showing the fewest. The authors suggested that the approach could potentially be extended to other disease states and immunological phenotypes. Some IMGT-functional V segments, including TRBV6-2 and TRBV6-3, could not be told apart with the 87-base-pair reads, so those segments were excluded. Correlated functional status among segregating V segments might reflect linkage disequilibrium, but an unknown experimental factor could not be ruled out. In a later analysis, HLA-associated TCR beta chains were found to be more clonally expanded and to have lower generation probabilities than equally common non-associated chains.

The cohort was made up of approximately 670 healthy bone marrow donors. At the time of sampling, all cohort members were nominally healthy, though unrecorded immune exposures were likely present. The donor was CMV seropositive and belonged to the group of more than 250 seropositive cohort members. Each donor provided a peripheral blood sample, and peripheral blood mononuclear cells were used for TCR beta sequencing. Genomic DNA was extracted from the blood cell samples with the Qiagen DNeasy Blood Extraction Kit. From the cysteine up to the phenylalanine, the CDR3 has a length of 15 residues. Only the CDR3 region is kept as DNA, spanning 45 bases read in frame from base 1. CDR1 and CDR2 were assigned from the germline V gene (reference sequence) as WNHNN and SYGVQD. After removal of 3 bases from V and 3 bases from J, the junction retains 4 bases not matched to a gene. The library was made by the immunoSEQ multiplex PCR assay. For the multiplex PCR, a mixture combining 60 forward primers for TCR Vbeta segments and 13 reverse primers for TCR Jbeta segments was used. Amplification of the CDR3 region of rearranged TCR beta genes was performed with a multiplex PCR assay on genomic DNA. The Illumina HiSeq System was used to sequence the amplified TCR beta libraries as 87-base-pair reads. The authors' analysis ran thus. In a later analysis, approximately 74 million unique TCR beta chains were counted across the roughly 610 repertoires, and around 10 million of these chains were shared by at least two donors. Raw reads were error-corrected and collapsed into unique sequences by a nearest-neighbor algorithm in which closely related sequences were merged to remove PCR and sequencing errors. Alignment of CDR3 sequences to IMGT reference sequences was used to assign V, D and J gene segments. For a sequence to be retained, a match of at least six nucleotides was required to both a V gene segment and a J gene segment. Rearrangements were classified as productive when the CDR3 lacked stop codons and remained in frame with V and J, and all other rearrangements were classified as non-productive. CDR3 was defined by IMGT convention, running from the second conserved V-encoded cysteine to the conserved J-encoded phenylalanine. The earlier analysis of some 580 of the donors excluded any sequence lacking an unambiguous match to a single V gene segment. An earlier analysis of 550 to 650 of the donors classified V segments as functional when productive rearrangements were above 56.7% and as segregating when the standard deviation between donors was above 5%. To diagnose cytomegalovirus status from the catalog of TCR beta chain sequences, a statistical classification framework was built. V and J gene assignment, in a later analysis, came from comparing TCR nucleotide sequences with IMGT/GENE-DB human TR gene sequences. In a later analysis, CDR3 sequences and most-parsimonious VDJ recombination scenarios were assigned using the TCRdist pipeline. In a later analysis, each TCR beta chain was defined by its CDR3 amino acid sequence together with its V-gene family, and reads lacking a unique V-gene family were excluded. In a later analysis, nearly 600 highly shared, low-generation-probability nucleotide sequences were removed to address suspected cross-contamination and a sequencing artifact. In a later analysis, a clonal expansion index for each public chain was calculated from normalized within-repertoire ranks of inferred template counts. A later analysis computed generation probabilities with a VDJ recombination model fitted to out-of-frame rearrangements, and checked the results against IGoR. In a later analysis, TCR-TCR, TCR-HLA and TCR-CMV co-occurrence was scored with hypergeometric tests, and a repertoire-size bias correction was applied to TCR pairs. To estimate false discovery rates, a later analysis permuted the HLA or CMV assignments 20 times. A later analysis grouped co-occurring TCRs with DBSCAN, adding TCRdist sequence similarity when clustering within HLA-allele-positive subsets. Co-occurrence clustering excluded repertoires with fewer than 30,000 or more than 120,000 public chains, plus five with anomalous nucleotide sharing. In its TCRdb copy, this immuneACCESS table keeps in-frame sequences only and misses some clones. Where compared with another copy, unresolved V genes explain less than half of these, and the others have no known cause. V, J and clone size reflect that table, while D and trimming were determined from the DNA. The sample includes more than 150,000 clones, with approximately 81% observed a single time. Around 2% of the sample rests with the top ten.

The source material was PBMCs. This clonotype was obtained from a young woman in good health and CMV-seropositive. Recombination connected TRBV10-1 to TRBJ2-3, and TRBD1 matches 9 of the central bases. This receptor carries the CDR3 CASSDGGQGTDTQYF. The nucleotide sequence reads as follows: TGCGCCAGCAGTGACGGGGGACAGGGTACAGATACGCAGTATTTT.